The 21 T cell receptor beta chains given below trace back to one sample, sequenced in a study of CD8+ T cells in alopecia areata. Sequencing relied on a cDNA template that was reverse transcribed from extracted RNA. Data came from immunoSEQ multiplex PCR; TCRdb stores just in-frame clones and leaves some out. The sample lists roughly 120,000 clones; approximately 60% were seen once. The specimen was CD4+ T cells sorted from blood. The receptors shown here come from a human donor in good health.

The chain has TRBV4-1 and TRBJ1-1; TRBD1 is a possible D gene (5 bases). Germline assignment: CDR1 MGHRA and CDR2 YSYEKL. V was clipped by 4 bases and J by 10 bases, with 19 bases between them. CDR3 length: 14 residues. CDR3 DNA sequence: TGCGCCAGCAGCCTCTCCGGGACCAGCCTCTCAGCTTTCTTT. This codes for CASSLSGTSLSAFF.

V is TRBV29-1 and J is TRBJ1-1, with 7 bases matching TRBD1. CDR3 length equals 13 residues. Unmatched junction bases numbered 7, after V lost 4 bases and J lost 5 bases. Germline V lookup: CDR1 SQVTM, CDR2 ANQGSEA. The CDR3 protein is CSVVDRAGTEAFF. The CDR3 bases are TGCAGCGTTGTCGACAGGGCGGGTACTGAAGCTTTCTTT.

For the CDR3, the DNA is TGCGCCAGCAGCACTGGACTAGCGGGGGGCACAGATACGCAGTATTTT. Translated: CASSTGLAGGTDTQYF. This chain connects TRBV5-1 to TRBJ2-3, with 13 bases matching TRBD2. The CDR3 totals 16 residues. Germline loops: CDR1 SGHRS, CDR2 YFSETQ. V shed 4 bases, J shed 1 base, and the junction held 3 bases outside the gene matches. Drawing the rest from reference TRBV5-1 and TRBJ2-3, the complete variable domain is KAGVTQTPRYLIKTRGQQVTLSCSPISGHRSVSWYQQTPGQGLQFLFEYFSETQRNKGNFPGRFSGRQFSNSRSEMNVSTLELGDSALYLCASSTGLAGGTDTQYFGPGTRLTVL.

The chain joins TRBV7-2 to TRBJ2-3; D unresolved. V lost 2 bases to trimming and J lost 2 bases, with 8 bases between them. The CDR3 is 14 amino acids. Germline lookup yields CDR1 SGHTA and CDR2 FQGNSA. The CDR3 DNA sequence: TGTGCCAGCAGCTTAACCTCGACCACAGATACGCAGTATTTT. It yields the protein CASSLTSTTDTQYF.

The rearrangement joins TRBV30 to TRBJ1-1, with D unresolved. Per germline, CDR1 GTSNPN and CDR2 SVGIG (reference sequence). The CDR3 runs to 13 residues. V was shortened by 0 bases and J by 3 bases, with 8 bases between the two germline ends. CDR3 nucleotides: TGTGCCTGGAGTGTAAACCTCGACACTGAAGCTTTCTTT. Translating gives CAWSVNLDTEAFF.

The V and J genes are TRBV6-5 and TRBJ2-1, with 7 positions matching TRBD1. The CDR3 consists of 16 residues. The germline V gene encodes CDR1 MNHEY and CDR2 SVGAGI. After removal of 0 bases from V and 4 bases from J, the junction contained 6 bases not matched to a gene. Here the CDR3 reads CASSYSGQVVYNEQFF. The CDR3 DNA sequence: TGTGCCAGCAGTTACTCCGGACAGGTGGTGTACAATGAGCAGTTCTTC.

This clone was seen only a few times. The chain joins TRBV4-1 to TRBJ2-1; no clear D. The CDR3 extends over 13 amino acids. Germline CDR1 MGHRA, CDR2 YSYEKL. The V and J ends lost 1 base and 10 bases respectively, with 11 bases between them. CDR3 loop: CASSQGALTEQFF. In nucleotides, the CDR3 is TGCGCCAGCAGCCAAGGGGCTCTTACCGAGCAGTTCTTC.

The chain uses TRBV30 and TRBJ2-5; D unclear. The V end lost 0 bases, the J end lost 5 bases, and 10 bases lay between the germline ends. Per germline, CDR1 GTSNPN and CDR2 SVGIG (reference sequence). The CDR3 loop spans 13 amino acids. The CDR3 DNA reads as TGTGCCTGGAGTGTAACGTCCCGCGAGACCCAGTACTTC. This sequence encodes CAWSVTSRETQYF. Supplemented by reference TRBV30 and TRBJ2-5, the full variable domain reads SQTIHQWPATLVQPVGSPLSLECTVEGTSNPNLYWYRQAAGRGLQLLFYSVGIGQISSEVPQNLSASRPQDRQFILSSKKLLLSDSGFYLCAWSVTSRETQYFGPGTRLLVL.

The sample holds a few counts of this clone. J is TRBJ2-2 and V is TRBV29-1; no clear D. Germline CDR1 is SQVTM and CDR2 is ANQGSEA. The CDR3 loop spans 13 amino acids. V was pared by 2 bases and J by 4 bases, with 8 bases between. DNA of the CDR3: TGCAGCGTTGAACCCGGGTTCACCGGGGAGCTGTTTTTT. Its protein is CSVEPGFTGELFF.

The CDR3 loop reads CASSPRLAGANEQFF. Here the CDR3 DNA reads TGTGCCAGCAGCCCAAGACTAGCCGGGGCCAATGAGCAGTTCTTC. V is TRBV7-3 and J is TRBJ2-1; 7 nucleotides align to TRBD2. Unmatched junction bases numbered 10, after V lost 5 bases and J lost 6 bases. Germline V CDR1 and CDR2: SGHTA, FQGTGA. The CDR3 extends over 15 amino acids.

This clone was detected only a few times. The rearrangement joins TRBV6-6 to TRBJ1-1; D remains unclear. Germline-derived CDR1 and CDR2 are MNHNY and SVGAGI (reference sequence). The V end lost 5 bases, the J end lost 7 bases, and 14 bases lay between the germline ends. This CDR3 comprises 13 residues. CDR3 protein: CASSPQVGREAFF. In DNA, the CDR3 is TGTGCCAGCAGTCCGCAGGTCGGCCGTGAAGCTTTCTTT.

This clone was seen only a few times. The genes are TRBV28 and TRBJ1-1; D is ambiguous. This CDR3 comprises 14 residues. The germline V gene encodes CDR1 MDHEN and CDR2 SYDVKM. The ends were cut back, 2 bases at V and 3 bases at J, with 10 bases in the middle. CDR3 region: CASSLGYADTEAFF. The DNA of the CDR3 is TGTGCCAGCAGTTTAGGGTATGCGGACACTGAAGCTTTCTTT.

This clone was found a few times. The rearrangement joins TRBV7-9 to TRBJ2-3; D is unclear. The CDR3 length is 13 residues. The V end lost 5 bases, the J end lost 2 bases, and 8 bases lay between the germline ends. Germline assignment: CDR1 SEHNR and CDR2 FQNEAQ (reference sequence). CDR3 residues: CASSLPPTDTQYF. The CDR3 nucleotides read TGTGCCAGCAGCCTACCCCCCACAGATACGCAGTATTTT.

A few counts support this clone. The V and J genes are TRBV5-1 and TRBJ2-3; D is possibly TRBD1 or TRBD2 (7 bases each). Trimming removed 5 bases at V and 9 bases at J, with 16 bases between. The CDR3 covers 13 residues. From germline, CDR1 is SGHRS and CDR2 YFSETQ. CDR3 loop: CASSSTGEGTQYF. CDR3 in DNA: TGCGCCAGCAGTTCAACAGGGGAGGGGACGCAGTATTTT.

The chain employs TRBV25-1 and TRBJ2-3; 7 nucleotides align to TRBD2. The CDR3 loop spans 14 amino acids. In germline, CDR1 is MGHDK, CDR2 SYGVNS. Losses at the gene ends were 6 bases for V and 3 bases for J; bases not matched to a gene: 6. The CDR3 here is CASRLVGGTDTQYF. DNA for the CDR3: TGTGCCAGCAGGTTGGTGGGGGGGACAGATACGCAGTATTTT.

V usage is TRBV6-6 and J usage is TRBJ2-7; a possible D gene is TRBD1 (6 bases). The germline V and J ends were trimmed by 6 bases and 1 base, with 7 bases remaining between them. CDR1 is MNHNY and CDR2 is SVGAGI in the germline V gene (reference sequence). The CDR3 totals 12 residues. The CDR3 here is CASRDSSYEQYF. The CDR3 region has the DNA TGTGCCAGCAGGGACAGTTCCTACGAGCAGTACTTC.

The rearrangement links TRBV5-1 to TRBJ2-5; D may be TRBD1 or TRBD2 (5 bases each). Trimming took 4 bases from V and 5 from J, leaving 15 bases between them. Germline-derived CDR1 and CDR2 are SGHRS and YFSETQ. The CDR3 loop spans 14 amino acids. This CDR3 reads CASSDGDRGETQYF. In DNA, the CDR3 is TGCGCCAGCAGCGACGGGGACCGAGGGGAGACCCAGTACTTC.

This clone was detected only a few times. This sequence joins TRBV14 and TRBJ1-2, with D unresolved. Germline V gene data show CDR1 as SGHDN and CDR2 as FVKESK. The CDR3 is 13 residues long. Deletions cut 1 base from V and 3 bases from J, with 6 bases between. The CDR3 nucleotides read TGTGCCAGCAGCCAAGGGGCAGACTATGGCTACACCTTC. Encoded protein: CASSQGADYGYTF.

CDR3 nucleotides: TGTGCCAGCAGTTTCAGGACAGGGGGCTACCCGTCACCCCTCCACTTT. The encoded protein is CASSFRTGGYPSPLHF. The chain combines TRBV27 with TRBJ1-6, with 11 positions matching TRBD1. The CDR3 is 16 amino acids. V lost 3 bases to trimming and J lost 10 bases; unmatched junction nucleotides: 8. CDR1 and CDR2 from the germline V gene are MNHEY and SMNVEV (reference sequence).

The J gene is TRBJ1-5, the V gene TRBV11-2; TRBD1 is a possible D gene (6 bases). V was cut by 9 bases and J by 0 bases, with 15 bases left in between. The CDR3 loop spans 15 amino acids. CDR1 and CDR2 (germline): SGHAT, FQNNGV. The CDR3 DNA reads as TGTGCCAGTACCGGACAGCGCCATAGCAATCAGCCCCAGCATTTT. It yields the protein CASTGQRHSNQPQHF.

The chain carries TRBV2 and TRBJ1-5, with D maybe TRBD1 (6 bases). The CDR3 totals 14 residues. Germline-derived CDR1 and CDR2 are SNHLY and FYNNEI. Between the trimmed V and J ends, which lost 0 bases and 5 bases, there was a span of 8 bases. CDR3: CASSEAGGDQPQHF. CDR3 coding DNA: TGTGCCAGCAGTGAAGCAGGGGGTGATCAGCCCCAGCATTTT.